Below are 27 T cell receptor beta chains sequenced from a single sample in a study of control samples from healthy donors and cancer patients. The assay was immunoSEQ multiplex PCR, and TCRdb's table has in-frame clones only and misses some. The repertoire holds 200,000 to 250,000 clones, with roughly 94% as singletons. The sequenced sample consisted of blood. The origin of the receptors is a man aged 50 to 60 in good health.

CDR3 sequence: CASSPQALSGSSGNTIYF. The CDR3 nucleotides are TGTGCCAGCAGCCCCCAGGCCCTCTCCGGAAGCTCTGGAAACACCATATATTTT. The chain couples TRBV3-1 (or the pseudogene TRBV3-2) to TRBJ1-3; the D is unclear. V was clipped by 4 bases and J by 0 bases, with 19 bases between them. This CDR3 has 18 amino acids. The germline V gene encodes CDR1 LGHDT and CDR2 YNNKEL (reference sequence).

V gene TRBV5-3 combines with J gene TRBJ1-4; the D is unclear. TRBV5-3 is designated an ORF whose function remains uncertain. V was clipped by 9 bases and J by 10 bases, with 13 bases between them. The CDR3 has 11 residues. The CDR3: CATVPTGKLFF. The CDR3 coding sequence is TGTGCCACAGTGCCTACCGGAAAACTGTTTTTT.

The chain couples TRBV5-1 to TRBJ1-5; D not certain. The CDR3 consists of 15 residues. Trimming removed 4 bases at V and 4 bases at J, with 15 bases between. Per germline, CDR1 SGHRS and CDR2 YFSETQ. The CDR3, as DNA: TGCGCCAGCAGCCCTGGACCGGAGCCGAATCAGCCCCAGCATTTT. Its protein product is CASSPGPEPNQPQHF.

This clone was counted between two and nine times. This rearrangement joins TRBV6-6 to TRBJ2-7; no clear D gene. The CDR3 covers 14 residues. Trimming shortened V by 0 bases and J by 5 bases, and 11 bases separated the two germline ends. CDR1 MNHNY and CDR2 SVGAGI come from the germline V gene (reference sequence). The CDR3 here is CASSYSRLLHEQYF. The DNA of the CDR3 is TGTGCCAGCAGTTACTCGCGGCTCCTCCACGAGCAGTACTTC.

V is TRBV6-5 and J is TRBJ2-5, with 10 nucleotides matching TRBD2. This CDR3 region has 15 residues. The V gene's germline CDR1 is MNHEY and CDR2 SVGAGI. Trimming took 1 base from V and 5 from J; bases not matched to a gene: 4. CDR3 amino acids: CASSYLASGGETQYF. Here the CDR3 DNA reads TGTGCCAGCAGTTACTTAGCTAGCGGGGGTGAGACCCAGTACTTC.

The V and J genes are TRBV5-5 and TRBJ2-3, with TRBD2 matching over 7 bases. The V gene's germline CDR1 is SGHKS and CDR2 YYEKEE (reference sequence). The CDR3 runs to 13 residues. Trimming at V came to 6 bases and at J to 6 bases, leaving 7 bases not matched to a gene. In nucleotides, the CDR3 is TGTGCCAGCAATTATCCGGGAGGCGATACGCAGTATTTT. Its protein product is CASNYPGGDTQYF.

This chain joins TRBV6-5 and TRBJ2-7, with 8 bases that match TRBD1. The CDR3 extends over 13 amino acids. V was pared by 6 bases and J by 6 bases, with 7 bases of the junction left unmatched. Germline assignment: CDR1 MNHEY and CDR2 SVGAGI. The CDR3 loop is CASSRTGKAEQYF. The DNA for the CDR3 is TGTGCCAGCAGCCGGACAGGGAAGGCCGAGCAGTACTTC.

The chain combines TRBV5-6 with TRBJ1-6, with 8 bases that match TRBD1. The CDR3 consists of 17 residues. Trimming took 3 bases from V and 6 from J; bases not matched to a gene: 11. Germline loops: CDR1 SGHDT, CDR2 YYEEEE. DNA for the CDR3: TGTGCCAGCAGCTGGGGGCCGACAGGGGTAGGTAATTCACCCCTCCACTTT. It is translated as CASSWGPTGVGNSPLHF. Supplemented by reference TRBV5-6 and TRBJ1-6, the full variable domain reads DAGVTQSPTHLIKTRGQQVTLRCSPKSGHDTVSWYQQALGQGPQFIFQYYEEEERQRGNFPDRFSGHQFPNYSSELNVNALLLGDSALYLCASSWGPTGVGNSPLHFGNGTRLTVT.

The rearrangement uses TRBV18 and TRBJ2-7, with D possibly TRBD1 on 5 matching bases. The V gene lost 4 bases and the J gene lost 0 bases, with 10 bases spanning the gap. This CDR3 contains 14 residues. CDR1 and CDR2 from the germline V gene are KGHSH and LQKENI. This chain's CDR3 is CASSRDRDSYEQYF. The CDR3 coding sequence is TGTGCCAGCTCACGCGACAGAGACTCCTACGAGCAGTACTTC.

J is TRBJ1-3 and V is TRBV5-1, with a possible D match to TRBD1 (5 bases). This CDR3 comprises 14 residues. V was pared by 0 bases and J by 4 bases, with 8 bases between. Germline V gene lookup returns CDR1 SGHRS and CDR2 YFSETQ. The CDR3 loop reads CASSLEGRGNTIYF. CDR3 coding DNA: TGCGCCAGCAGCTTGGAGGGGAGGGGAAACACCATATATTTT.

This chain links TRBV19 with TRBJ1-5; the D gene is possibly TRBD1 (6 bases). The CDR3 length is 21 residues. Germline V gives CDR1 LNHDA, CDR2 SQIVND (reference sequence). The V and J ends lost 0 bases and 0 bases respectively, with 24 bases between them. The DNA of the CDR3 is TGTGCCAGTAGTATAGATCATTATAGTATCGTGGCAGGGGATAGCAATCAGCCCCAGCATTTT. Protein product: CASSIDHYSIVAGDSNQPQHF.

The CDR3 coding sequence is TGCAGCGTTGAAAAAGGCAGGGCCGGCTATGGCTACACCTTC. Translating gives CSVEKGRAGYGYTF. The V gene is TRBV29-1, the J gene TRBJ1-2, with a weak D call TRBD1 (5 bases). Per the germline V gene, CDR1 is SQVTM and CDR2 is ANQGSEA. The CDR3 covers 14 residues. V shed 2 bases and J shed 4 bases, with 14 bases lying between them.

V and J are TRBV19 and TRBJ2-3; 9 bases are shared with TRBD2. Germline CDR1 LNHDA, CDR2 SQIVND (reference sequence). The V and J ends lost 6 bases and 1 base, in that order; junction bases with no gene match: 2. This CDR3 region has 14 residues. The CDR3, as DNA: TGTGCCAGTAGGAGGACTAGCGGCACAGATACGCAGTATTTT. It encodes CASRRTSGTDTQYF.

This chain joins TRBV28 and TRBJ2-1; D is undetermined. CDR1 and CDR2 from the germline V gene are MDHEN and SYDVKM. This CDR3 contains 12 residues. Between the trimmed V and J ends, which lost 6 bases and 10 bases, there was a span of 13 bases. CDR3 sequence (DNA): TGTGCCAGCAGCCCACCAGTTGGGGAGCAGTTCTTC. Residues: CASSPPVGEQFF.

V is TRBV7-9 and J is TRBJ1-2; 7 bases map to TRBD1. This CDR3 has 15 residues. Germline CDR1 reads SEHNR; CDR2 reads FQNEAQ (reference sequence). The V gene end was trimmed by 5 bases and the J gene end by 4 bases; junction bases not matched to a gene: 10. The CDR3 here is CASSLDEDRIYGYTF. The DNA for the CDR3 is TGTGCCAGCAGCCTTGATGAGGACAGGATCTATGGCTACACCTTC.

This clone has only one observation. This chain uses TRBV24-1 with TRBJ2-7; no reliable D call. V was pared by 3 bases and J by 2 bases, with 13 bases between. Germline V gene lookup returns CDR1 KGHDR and CDR2 SFDVKD. This CDR3 spans 15 amino acids. CDR3 sequence (DNA): TGTGCCACCAGTGATACCCGGGCCAGAACCTACGAGCAGTACTTC. This translates into CATSDTRARTYEQYF.

This chain connects TRBV4-2 to TRBJ1-1, with D possibly being TRBD1 (6 bases). V dropped 1 base and J dropped 11 bases, with 14 bases sitting between them. Per the germline V gene, CDR1 is LGHNA and CDR2 is YNFKEQ. The CDR3 loop spans 13 amino acids. DNA of the CDR3: TGTGCCAGCAGCCAAGGTGAGGGACAATCGGCTTTCTTT. Amino acid sequence: CASSQGEGQSAFF.

The CDR3 DNA is TGTGCCAGCAGGGAATTGGACAGACTGAACACTGAAGCTTTCTTT. This gives the protein CASRELDRLNTEAFF. The J gene is TRBJ1-1, the V gene TRBV5-6; a possible D gene is TRBD1 (6 bases). The CDR3 is 15 residues long. Germline V gene sequence: CDR1 SGHDT, CDR2 YYEEEE. The V end lost 5 bases, the J end lost 0 bases, and 14 bases lay between the germline ends.

V is TRBV3-1 (or the pseudogene TRBV3-2) and J is TRBJ2-3; 8 positions match TRBD2. Trimming cost V 3 bases and J 0 bases; bases outside gene matches: 5. CDR1 and CDR2 (germline): LGHDT, YNNKEL (reference sequence). The length of the CDR3 is 16 residues. The CDR3 region has the DNA TGTGCCAGCAGCCACGGACTAGCATCTAGCACAGATACGCAGTATTTT. Its translation is CASSHGLASSTDTQYF.

This clone was counted once. The chain has TRBV7-9 and TRBJ1-1, with TRBD1 matching over 9 bases. The V segment lost 6 bases and the J segment 11 bases; nucleotides outside the gene matches: 16. CDR1 is SEHNR, CDR2 FQNEAQ, per germline (reference sequence). CDR3 length: 15 amino acids. The CDR3 DNA sequence: TGTGCCAGCAGTTTATTCGGACAGGGGATCGACGGGGCTTTCTTT. Amino acid sequence: CASSLFGQGIDGAFF.

The chain has TRBV5-1 and TRBJ1-1; D uncertain. This CDR3 spans 15 amino acids. With 4 bases removed from V and 0 bases from J, the gap between germline ends came to 13 bases. Per germline, CDR1 SGHRS and CDR2 YFSETQ. CDR3 protein: CASSETGIMNTEAFF. CDR3 DNA: TGCGCCAGCAGCGAGACGGGAATAATGAACACTGAAGCTTTCTTT.

The gene calls are TRBV19 and TRBJ1-5; possibly TRBD1 for D (6 bases). The V and J ends lost 5 bases and 3 bases respectively, with 14 bases between them. The CDR3 loop spans 15 amino acids. Germline values: CDR1 LNHDA, CDR2 SQIVND (reference sequence). The chain's CDR3 is CASSSQDRINQPQHF. CDR3 bases: TGTGCCAGTAGTTCCCAAGACAGGATCAATCAGCCCCAGCATTTT.

The V call is TRBV3-1 (or the pseudogene TRBV3-2), the J call TRBJ1-5, with TRBD1 matching over 8 bases. This CDR3 comprises 18 residues. V lost 4 bases and J lost 0; bases outside the gene matches: 11. Germline V gene data show CDR1 as LGHDT and CDR2 as YNNKEL (reference sequence). CDR3 nucleotide sequence: TGTGCCAGCAGCCCAGGATTGGGGACAGGTTATAGCAATCAGCCCCAGCATTTT. Its translation: CASSPGLGTGYSNQPQHF.

The gene calls are TRBV6-2 or TRBV6-3 and TRBJ2-7; D gene ambiguous. CDR3 length: 11 amino acids. The V end lost 0 bases, the J end lost 9 bases, and 6 bases lay between the germline ends. Looked up from germline, CDR1 is MNHEY and CDR2 is SVGEGT. The CDR3 nucleotides are TGTGCCAGCAGTTACTCGATAGGGCAGTACTTC. Amino acid sequence: CASSYSIGQYF.

V is TRBV28 and J is TRBJ1-5; no reliable D call. The CDR3 contains 14 residues. CDR1 is MDHEN and CDR2 is SYDVKM in the germline V gene. With 3 bases removed from V and 4 bases from J, the gap between germline ends came to 10 bases. The CDR3 bases are TGTGCCAGCAGTTTTGGGCGGTTAAATCAGCCCCAGCATTTT. Protein sequence: CASSFGRLNQPQHF. Full variable domain (outside the CDR3, taken from reference TRBV28 and TRBJ1-5): DVKVTQSSRYLVKRTGEKVFLECVQDMDHENMFWYRQDPGLGLRLIYFSYDVKMKEKGDIPEGYSVSREKKERFSLILESASTNQTSMYLCASSFGRLNQPQHFGDGTRLSIL.

The chain recombines TRBV2 with TRBJ1-1; TRBD1 might be the D (6 bases). Trimming took off 7 bases at V and 2 bases at J, with 11 bases between the two ends. The CDR3 sequence is 13 residues long. The germline V gene encodes CDR1 SNHLY and CDR2 FYNNEI. The CDR3 bases are TGTGCCAGCACTGGACAGATCAACACTGAAGCTTTCTTT. Protein sequence: CASTGQINTEAFF.

The chain carries TRBV24-1 and TRBJ2-2; TRBD1 agrees at 10 bases. The germline gives CDR1 KGHDR, CDR2 SFDVKD. J was trimmed by 0 bases and V by 5 bases; bases with no gene match: 2. CDR3 length: 16 amino acids. The CDR3 loop reads CATSGGTGANTGELFF. In DNA form, the CDR3 reads TGTGCCACCAGTGGGGGGACAGGGGCGAACACCGGGGAGCTGTTTTTT.